This T cell receptor beta chain was recorded in a study of T cells after yellow fever vaccination. Study-wide results and limits: Contamination of FACS-sorted repertoires by abundant clonotypes from the bulk population could occur.

About this clonotype itself: Its specificity is not known.

The V gene lost 1 base and the J gene lost 3 bases, with 18 bases spanning the gap. CDR3 length: 18 residues. Germline V gene data show CDR1 as SGHAT and CDR2 as FQDESV (reference sequence). TCRdb itself ran the 5' RACE reads through MiXCR, one entry per CDR3 protein. This table holds some 500,000 distinct CDR3 sequences, about 14% found once. The TCR originated in a man younger than 40 who received the YFV17D yellow fever vaccine. The chain has TRBV11-1 and TRBJ2-2; a possible D gene is TRBD1 (6 bases). Sequencing was performed on PBMCs, taken on the day of the yellow fever booster vaccination. CDR3 sequence: CASSLVAGVMVYTGELFF. As DNA, the CDR3 is TGTGCCAGCAGCTTAGTGGCAGGGGTCATGGTGTACACCGGGGAGCTGTTTTTT.